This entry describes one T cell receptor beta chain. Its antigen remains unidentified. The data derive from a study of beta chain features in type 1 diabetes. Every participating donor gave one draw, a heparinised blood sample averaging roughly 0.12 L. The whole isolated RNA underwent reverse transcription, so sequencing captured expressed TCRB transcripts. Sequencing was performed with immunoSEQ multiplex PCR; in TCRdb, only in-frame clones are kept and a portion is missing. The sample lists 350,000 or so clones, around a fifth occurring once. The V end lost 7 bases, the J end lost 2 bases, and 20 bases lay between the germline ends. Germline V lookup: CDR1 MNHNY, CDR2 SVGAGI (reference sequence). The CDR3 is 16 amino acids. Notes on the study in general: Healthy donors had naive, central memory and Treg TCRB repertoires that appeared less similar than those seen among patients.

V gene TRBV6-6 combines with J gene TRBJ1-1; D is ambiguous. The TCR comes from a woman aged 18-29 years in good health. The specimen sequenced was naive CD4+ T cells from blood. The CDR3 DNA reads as TGTGCCAGCAAGCGATGGGAGTCGGGTCGAAACACTGAAGCTTTCTTT. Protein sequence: CASKRWESGRNTEAFF.